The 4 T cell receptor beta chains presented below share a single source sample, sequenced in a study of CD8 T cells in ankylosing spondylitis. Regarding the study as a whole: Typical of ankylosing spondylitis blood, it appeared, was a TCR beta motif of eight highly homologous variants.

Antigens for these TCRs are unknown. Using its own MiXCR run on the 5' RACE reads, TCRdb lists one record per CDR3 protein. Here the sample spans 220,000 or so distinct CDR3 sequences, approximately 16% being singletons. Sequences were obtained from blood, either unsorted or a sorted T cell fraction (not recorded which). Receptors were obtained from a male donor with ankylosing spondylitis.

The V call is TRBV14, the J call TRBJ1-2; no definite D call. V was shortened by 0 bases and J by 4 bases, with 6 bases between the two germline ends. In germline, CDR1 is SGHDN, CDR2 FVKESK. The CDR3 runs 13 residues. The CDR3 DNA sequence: TGTGCCAGCAGCCAAGACAAGATCTATGGCTACACCTTC. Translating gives CASSQDKIYGYTF. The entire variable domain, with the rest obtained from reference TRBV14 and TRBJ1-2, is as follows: EAGVTQFPSHSVIEKGQTVTLRCDPISGHDNLYWYRRVMGKEIKFLLHFVKESKQDESGMPNNRFLAERTGGTYSTLKVQPAELEDSGVYFCASSQDKIYGYTFGSGTRLTVV.

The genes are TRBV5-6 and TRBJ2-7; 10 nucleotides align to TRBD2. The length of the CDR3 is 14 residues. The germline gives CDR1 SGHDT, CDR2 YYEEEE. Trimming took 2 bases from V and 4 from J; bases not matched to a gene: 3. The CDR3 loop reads CASSFSGGKYEQYF. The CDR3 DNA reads TGTGCCAGCAGCTTTAGCGGGGGGAAATACGAGCAGTACTTC.

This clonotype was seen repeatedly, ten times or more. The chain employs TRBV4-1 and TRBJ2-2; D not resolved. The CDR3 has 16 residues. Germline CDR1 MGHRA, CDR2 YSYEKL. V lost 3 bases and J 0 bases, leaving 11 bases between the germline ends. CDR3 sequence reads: CASSHSSNTNTGELFF. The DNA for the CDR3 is TGCGCCAGCAGCCATAGCAGCAACACGAACACCGGGGAGCTGTTTTTT.

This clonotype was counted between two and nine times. The CDR3 DNA sequence: TGTGCCAGCTCACCTGAACACGACACAGATACGCAGTATTTT. Translating gives CASSPEHDTDTQYF. The chain uses TRBV18 and TRBJ2-3, with D unclear. Germline V gene data show CDR1 as KGHSH and CDR2 as LQKENI. Trimming shortened V by 3 bases and J by 2 bases, and 9 bases separated the two germline ends. This CDR3 is built from 14 residues.